This T cell receptor beta chain was obtained from a study of blood T cell repertoires in COVID-19 (dated by TCRdb to the early 2020s). With respect to the entire study: Samples covering the acute and convalescent phases of COVID-19 were provided by collaborators in the United States, Italy and Spain. The material from the prospective study consisted of cDNA or gDNA derived from T cells, B-cell-depleted T cells, or PBMCs. The dataset comprised deeply sampled blood TCRbeta repertoires from subjects exposed to, actively infected with, or recovered from COVID-19. A freely available public database, intended as a resource for researchers studying the immune response to SARS-CoV-2, is where the repertoires were released. Samples came from the ongoing ImmuneRACE study (first 160 participants) plus 1,254 subjects from 6 global collaborators. The sample metadata nearly always contained a de-identified subject ID, COVID-19 status, age in years and sex. Where available, HLA class I and class II types were obtained from metadata supplied by the sample provider rather than from assay-based typing. Study-level results and caveats: The quantity of clinical and demographic metadata differed by source and by participant and was supplied without curation.

The germline V gene (reference sequence) gives CDR1 as SGHNT and CDR2 as YYREEE. The CDR3, cysteine through phenylalanine, is 13 amino acids long. Solely the CDR3 DNA is kept, with 39 bases framed from the first base. The V and J ends are trimmed by 2 bases and 6 bases, leaving 11 bases between them. About this clone itself: Its cognate antigen has yet to be identified. Nothing much larger sits one base from this clone, and base qualities are not available.

The collaborating institutions used their own protocols to collect whole blood in K2EDTA tubes. For TCRbeta analysis, collaborators shipped samples as frozen whole blood, isolated PBMCs, or DNA extracted from either of those sample types. The immunoSEQ Assay, a bias-controlled multiplex PCR, was used to amplify TCRbeta CDR3 regions from genomic DNA. The original methods were these. Within the assay, amplification of reference gene primers was used to estimate how many nucleated cells each sample contained. Sequence reads were collapsed and filtered to measure the absolute abundance of every unique TCRbeta CDR3 rearrangement. For each sample, productive Simpson clonality was calculated as the square root of Simpson's diversity index across productive rearrangements. TCRdb carries this immuneACCESS record with in-frame sequences only. Its versions omit some clonotypes, under half of them owing to an unresolved V gene in the studies checked, with the rest unexplained. V and J calls and clone size are those listed in that table; D and trimming were worked out from the DNA. The table for this sample lists 310,000 or so clones; roughly 84% of them were counted only once. The top ten clonotypes cover 1% of the sample.

Source material: peripheral blood. The TCR comes from a man in his fifties with active or convalescent COVID-19. The chain joins TRBV5-4 to TRBJ1-2; TRBD1 is perhaps the D gene, given 6 matching bases. The DNA reads TGTGCCAGCAGCTTTTCAGGGGATGATGGCTACACCTTC. The encoded protein is CASSFSGDDGYTF.